What follows are 13 T cell receptor beta chains derived from one specimen sequenced in a study of T cell responses to AZD1222 COVID-19 vaccine. Assay used: immunoSEQ multiplex PCR; TCRdb lists only in-frame clones, some missing. The table has 120,000 to 150,000 clones, 70% to 90% seen once. This specimen was peripheral blood, taken on day 0 of AZD1222 vaccination. The receptors derive from an adult in good health.

This chain uses TRBV7-2 with TRBJ1-2; unclear D gene. Trimming shortened V by 1 base and J by 8 bases, and 20 bases separated the two germline ends. CDR3 length equals 16 residues. Germline CDR1 and CDR2: SGHTA and FQGNSA. CDR3 sequence: CASSLGSWAEIGGYTF. CDR3 coding DNA: TGTGCCAGCAGCTTAGGCTCCTGGGCGGAAATTGGGGGCTACACCTTC.

The chain carries TRBV28 and TRBJ2-7; 10 nucleotides align to TRBD2. From germline, CDR1 is MDHEN and CDR2 SYDVKM. The CDR3 has 16 residues. V trimming: 4 bases; J trimming: 5 bases; junction bases outside the gene matches: 11. CDR3 sequence: CASSSQAGGPRNEQYF. In DNA form, the CDR3 reads TGTGCCAGCAGTTCTCAAGCGGGAGGGCCCAGAAACGAGCAGTACTTC. Full variable domain (missing parts from reference TRBV28 and TRBJ2-7): DVKVTQSSRYLVKRTGEKVFLECVQDMDHENMFWYRQDPGLGLRLIYFSYDVKMKEKGDIPEGYSVSREKKERFSLILESASTNQTSMYLCASSSQAGGPRNEQYFGPGTRLTVT.

The chain links TRBV11-3 to TRBJ2-3, with 10 positions matching TRBD2. Germline CDR1 and CDR2: SGHNT and YENEEA. The CDR3 covers 14 residues. The ends lost 5 bases at V and 5 bases at J; junction bases unmatched: 4. The CDR3 coding sequence is TGTGCCAGCAGCCCGACTAGCGGGTTAGATACGCAGTATTTT. It translates to CASSPTSGLDTQYF.

This clone was found many times. The chain carries TRBV9 and TRBJ2-7, with D possibly matching TRBD2 (6 bases). CDR1 is SGDLS, CDR2 YYNGEE, per germline. V was cut by 3 bases and J by 1 base, with 14 bases left in between. The CDR3 spans 15 residues. The CDR3 is CASSAGGTASYEQYF. As DNA, the CDR3 is TGTGCCAGCAGCGCCGGCGGGACTGCTTCCTACGAGCAGTACTTC.

Remarks on this clone: The same CDR3 is also encoded by other DNA sequences in this sample. The chain combines TRBV6-5 with TRBJ2-7; 10 nucleotides agree with TRBD2. The CDR3 contains 13 residues. Trimming cost V 5 bases and J 4 bases; bases outside gene matches: 2. The germline CDR1 and CDR2 sequences are MNHEY and SVGAGI. CDR3 coding DNA: TGTGCCAGCAGTCGGACTAGCGGTTACGAGCAGTACTTC. Translating it yields CASSRTSGYEQYF.

CDR3 sequence reads: CASSSGTSVFYEQYF. CDR3 nucleotide sequence: TGTGCCAGCAGCTCCGGGACTAGCGTATTCTACGAGCAGTACTTC. V usage is TRBV6-2 or TRBV6-3 and J usage is TRBJ2-7; 10 positions agree with TRBD2. CDR1 and CDR2 from the germline V gene are MNHEY and SVGEGT. After removal of 6 bases from V and 3 bases from J, the junction contained 8 bases not matched to a gene. This CDR3 is built from 15 residues.

This chain connects TRBV6-5 to TRBJ1-1; D is unclear. With 7 bases removed from V and 3 bases from J, the gap between germline ends came to 15 bases. Germline V gives CDR1 MNHEY, CDR2 SVGAGI. CDR3 length: 14 amino acids. CDR3 residues: CASTGKGSDTEAFF. The CDR3 DNA follows: TGTGCCAGCACCGGGAAGGGTTCGGACACTGAAGCTTTCTTT.

This chain connects TRBV25-1 to TRBJ1-6; TRBD1 matches at 8 bases. The germline V gene has CDR1 MGHDK and CDR2 SYGVNS. V was pared by 4 bases and J by 3 bases, with 5 bases of the junction left unmatched. The CDR3 has 16 amino acids. CDR3 nucleotide sequence: TGTGCCAGCAGTGGAAGGACAGGGAACTATAATTCACCCCTCCACTTT. Amino acid sequence: CASSGRTGNYNSPLHF.

This rearrangement joins TRBV6-5 to TRBJ1-2; D not certain. Germline-derived CDR1 and CDR2 are MNHEY and SVGAGI. The CDR3 extends over 11 amino acids. Between the trimmed V and J ends, which lost 4 bases and 6 bases, there was a span of 6 bases. DNA for the CDR3: TGTGCCAGCAGTTTTATGGATGGCTACACCTTC. This translates into CASSFMDGYTF.

The chain is built from TRBV19 and TRBJ2-3; 10 nucleotides line up with TRBD2. CDR1 LNHDA and CDR2 SQIVND come from the germline V gene (reference sequence). The CDR3 covers 16 residues. The V gene end was trimmed by 1 base and the J gene end by 5 bases; junction bases not matched to a gene: 6. The CDR3 nucleotides are TGTGCCAGTAGTATAGGGGCTAGCGGGAGTGGAGATACGCAGTATTTT. It is translated as CASSIGASGSGDTQYF.

The rearrangement links TRBV12-1 to TRBJ2-5; TRBD1, as called in the table, went unchecked against the DNA. TRBV12-1 is labeled a pseudogene. The CDR3 contains 14 residues. The CDR3 DNA follows: TGTGCCAGCAGCCTACAGGGGGCCGGAGAGACCCAGTACTTC. It codes for CASSLQGAGETQYF.

The chain is built from TRBV24-1 and TRBJ1-4, with D perhaps matching TRBD1 (5 bases). With 2 bases removed from V and 7 bases from J, the gap between germline ends came to 13 bases. This CDR3 contains 15 residues. The germline gives CDR1 KGHDR, CDR2 SFDVKD. The DNA of the CDR3 is TGTGCCACCAGTGATTCCCGGGACGACGGTGAAAAACTGTTTTTT. This translates into CATSDSRDDGEKLFF.

DNA for the CDR3: TGTGTTACAAGCCTAACGGGACTAGCGTACAATGAGCAGTTCTTC. This translates into CVTSLTGLAYNEQFF. This sequence joins TRBV7-8 and TRBJ2-1, with 10 bases that match TRBD2. CDR1 SGHVS and CDR2 FQNEAQ come from the germline V gene. The CDR3 loop spans 15 amino acids.